The clone carrying this T cell receptor (beta chain) was seen a few times. Antigen unknown. This entry is derived from a study of regulatory T cells in long-lasting Graves disease. Arm-PCR with iRepertoire HTBI primers amplified the CDR3 regions for these TCR beta libraries. TCRdb called the multiplex PCR reads again in MiXCR, with one record for every CDR3 protein. Among approximately 400,000 distinct CDR3 sequences listed, roughly a quarter were seen once. General study results and limits: Persistent patients shared 2,500 to 3,000 public clonotypes among themselves. Newly diagnosed patients shared fewer, at about 890. Sampling was limited to peripheral blood rather than thyroid tissue. The study found TRBV28, TRBJ1-2 and TRBJ2-5 favored in persistent disease.

Time point indicated: persistent/refractory GD, antithyroid drugs over 5 years with positive TRAb. Construction of the TCR library relied on RNA isolated from PBMCs. Under American Thyroid Association guidelines, Graves' disease was diagnosed. V was cut by 6 bases and J by 7 bases, with 15 bases left in between. Germline CDR1 reads SNHLY; CDR2 reads FYNNEI. The CDR3 spans 13 residues. The sample in question was peripheral blood mononuclear cells (PBMCs), obtained when the disease was refractory, from a patient treated with antithyroid drugs. The chain recombines TRBV2 with TRBJ1-2; D not certain. This TCR derives from a female donor with Graves disease. CDR3 region: CASSIDTTGGYTF. As DNA, the CDR3 is TGTGCCAGCAGCATAGACACCACGGGTGGCTACACCTTC.